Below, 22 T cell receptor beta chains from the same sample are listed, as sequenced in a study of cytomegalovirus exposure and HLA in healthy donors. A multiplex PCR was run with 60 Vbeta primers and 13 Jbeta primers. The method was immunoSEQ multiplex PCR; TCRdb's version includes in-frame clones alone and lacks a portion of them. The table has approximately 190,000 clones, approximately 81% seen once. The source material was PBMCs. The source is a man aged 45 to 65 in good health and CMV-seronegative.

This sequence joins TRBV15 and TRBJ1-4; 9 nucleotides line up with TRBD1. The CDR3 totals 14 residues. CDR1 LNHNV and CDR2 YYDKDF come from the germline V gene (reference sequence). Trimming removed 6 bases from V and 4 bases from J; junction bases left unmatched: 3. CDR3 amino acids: CATRQGALNEKLFF. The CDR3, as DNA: TGTGCCACCAGACAGGGGGCGCTTAATGAAAAACTGTTTTTT.

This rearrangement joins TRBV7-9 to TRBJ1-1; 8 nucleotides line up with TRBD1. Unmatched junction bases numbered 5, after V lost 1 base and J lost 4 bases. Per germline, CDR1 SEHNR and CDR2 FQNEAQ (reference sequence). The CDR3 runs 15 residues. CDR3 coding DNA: TGTGCCAGCAGCTTAGACAGGGGGAGGTTCACTGAAGCTTTCTTT. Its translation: CASSLDRGRFTEAFF.

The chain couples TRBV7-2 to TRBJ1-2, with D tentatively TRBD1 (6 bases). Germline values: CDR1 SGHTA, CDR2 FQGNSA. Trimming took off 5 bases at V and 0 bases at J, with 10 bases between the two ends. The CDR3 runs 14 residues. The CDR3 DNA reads TGTGCCAGCAGCGGACAGTACCCTAACTATGGCTACACCTTC. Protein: CASSGQYPNYGYTF.

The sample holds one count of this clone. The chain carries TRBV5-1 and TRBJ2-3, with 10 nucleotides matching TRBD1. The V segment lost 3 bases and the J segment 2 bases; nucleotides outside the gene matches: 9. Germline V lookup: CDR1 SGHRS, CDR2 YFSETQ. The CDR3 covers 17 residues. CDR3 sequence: CASSWIRQGASTDTQYF. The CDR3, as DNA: TGCGCCAGCAGCTGGATACGACAGGGGGCTTCCACAGATACGCAGTATTTT.

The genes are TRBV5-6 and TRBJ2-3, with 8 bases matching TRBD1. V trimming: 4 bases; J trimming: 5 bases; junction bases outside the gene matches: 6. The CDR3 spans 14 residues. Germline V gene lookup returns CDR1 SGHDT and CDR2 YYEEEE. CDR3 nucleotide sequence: TGTGCCAGCAGCCACGGACAGGGTGGAGATACGCAGTATTTT. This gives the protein CASSHGQGGDTQYF. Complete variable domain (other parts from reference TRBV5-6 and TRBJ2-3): DAGVTQSPTHLIKTRGQQVTLRCSPKSGHDTVSWYQQALGQGPQFIFQYYEEEERQRGNFPDRFSGHQFPNYSSELNVNALLLGDSALYLCASSHGQGGDTQYFGPGTRLTVL.

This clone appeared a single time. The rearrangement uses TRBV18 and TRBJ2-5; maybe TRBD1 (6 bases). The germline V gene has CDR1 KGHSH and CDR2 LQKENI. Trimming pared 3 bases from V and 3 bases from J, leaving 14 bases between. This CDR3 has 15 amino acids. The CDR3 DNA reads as TGTGCCAGCTCACCGGAACGACAGGCCGAAGAGACCCAGTACTTC. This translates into CASSPERQAEETQYF. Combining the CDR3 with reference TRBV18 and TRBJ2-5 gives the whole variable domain NAGVMQNPRHLVRRRGQEARLRCSPMKGHSHVYWYRQLPEEGLKFMVYLQKENIIDESGMPKERFSAEFPKEGPSILRIQQVVRGDSAAYFCASSPERQAEETQYFGPGTRLLVL.

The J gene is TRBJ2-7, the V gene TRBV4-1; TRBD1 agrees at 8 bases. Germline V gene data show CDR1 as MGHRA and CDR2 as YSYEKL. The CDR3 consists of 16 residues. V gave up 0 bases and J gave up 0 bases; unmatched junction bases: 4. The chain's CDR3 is CASSQDYRGISYEQYF. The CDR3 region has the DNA TGCGCCAGCAGCCAAGACTACAGGGGGATCTCCTACGAGCAGTACTTC.

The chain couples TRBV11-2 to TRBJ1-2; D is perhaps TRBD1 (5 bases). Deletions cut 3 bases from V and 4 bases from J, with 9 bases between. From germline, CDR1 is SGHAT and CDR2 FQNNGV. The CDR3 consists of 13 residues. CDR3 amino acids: CASSFRQSYGYTF. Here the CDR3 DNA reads TGTGCCAGCAGCTTCCGACAGAGCTATGGCTACACCTTC.

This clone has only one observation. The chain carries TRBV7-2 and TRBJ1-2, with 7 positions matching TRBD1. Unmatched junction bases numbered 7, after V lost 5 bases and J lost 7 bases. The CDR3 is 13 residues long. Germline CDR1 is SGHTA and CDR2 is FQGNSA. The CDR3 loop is CASSRDSHGGYTF. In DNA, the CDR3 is TGTGCCAGCAGCCGGGACAGTCACGGTGGCTACACCTTC.

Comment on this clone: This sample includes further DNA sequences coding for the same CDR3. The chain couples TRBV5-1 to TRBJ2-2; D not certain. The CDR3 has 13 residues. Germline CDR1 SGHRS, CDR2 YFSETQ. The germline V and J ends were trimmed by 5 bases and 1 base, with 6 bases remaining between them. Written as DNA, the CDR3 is TGCGCCAGCAGAACAGAGAACACCGGGGAGCTGTTTTTT. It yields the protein CASRTENTGELFF. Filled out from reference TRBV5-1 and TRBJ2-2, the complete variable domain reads KAGVTQTPRYLIKTRGQQVTLSCSPISGHRSVSWYQQTPGQGLQFLFEYFSETQRNKGNFPGRFSGRQFSNSRSEMNVSTLELGDSALYLCASRTENTGELFFGEGSRLTVL.

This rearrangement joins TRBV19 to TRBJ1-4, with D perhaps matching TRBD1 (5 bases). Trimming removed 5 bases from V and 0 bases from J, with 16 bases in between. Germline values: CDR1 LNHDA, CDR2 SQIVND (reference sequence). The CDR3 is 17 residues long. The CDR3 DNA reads TGTGCCAGTAGTCCAGGGCACAGGCCTACAACTAATGAAAAACTGTTTTTT. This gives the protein CASSPGHRPTTNEKLFF. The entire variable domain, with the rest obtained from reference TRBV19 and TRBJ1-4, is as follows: DGGITQSPKYLFRKEGQNVTLSCEQNLNHDAMYWYRQDPGQGLRLIYYSQIVNDFQKGDIAEGYSVSREKKESFPLTVTSAQKNPTAFYLCASSPGHRPTTNEKLFFGSGTQLSVL.

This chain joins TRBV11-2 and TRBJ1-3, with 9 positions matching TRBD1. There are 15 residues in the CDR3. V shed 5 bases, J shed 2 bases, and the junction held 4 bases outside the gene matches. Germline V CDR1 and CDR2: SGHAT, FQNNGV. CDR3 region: CASSTRDRAGNTIYF. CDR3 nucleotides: TGTGCCAGCAGCACTCGGGACAGGGCTGGAAACACCATATATTTT. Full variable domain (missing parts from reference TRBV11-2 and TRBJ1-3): EAGVAQSPRYKIIEKRQSVAFWCNPISGHATLYWYQQILGQGPKLLIQFQNNGVVDDSQLPKDRFSAERLKGVDSTLKIQPAKLEDSAVYLCASSTRDRAGNTIYFGEGSWLTVV.

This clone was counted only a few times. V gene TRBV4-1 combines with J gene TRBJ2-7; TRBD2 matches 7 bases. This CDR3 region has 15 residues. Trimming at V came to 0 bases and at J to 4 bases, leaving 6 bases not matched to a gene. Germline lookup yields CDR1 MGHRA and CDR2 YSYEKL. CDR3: CASSQDGAGVYEQYF. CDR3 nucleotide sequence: TGCGCCAGCAGCCAAGATGGGGCGGGGGTGTACGAGCAGTACTTC.

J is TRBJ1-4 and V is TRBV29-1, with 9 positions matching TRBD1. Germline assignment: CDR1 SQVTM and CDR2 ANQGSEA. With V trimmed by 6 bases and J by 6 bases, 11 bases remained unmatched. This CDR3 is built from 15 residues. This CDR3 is CSVRYPGQGYEKLFF. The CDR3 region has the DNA TGCAGCGTCCGATATCCGGGACAGGGATATGAAAAACTGTTTTTT.

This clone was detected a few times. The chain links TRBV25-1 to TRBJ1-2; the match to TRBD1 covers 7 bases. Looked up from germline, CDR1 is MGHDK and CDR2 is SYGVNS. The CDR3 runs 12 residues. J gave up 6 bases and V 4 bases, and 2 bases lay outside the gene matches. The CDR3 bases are TGTGCCAGCAGTGGACAGGGTCATGGCTACACCTTC. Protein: CASSGQGHGYTF.

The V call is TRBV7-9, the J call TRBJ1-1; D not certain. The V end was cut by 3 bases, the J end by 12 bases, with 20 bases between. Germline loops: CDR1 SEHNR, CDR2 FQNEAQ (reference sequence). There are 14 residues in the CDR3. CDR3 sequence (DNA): TGTGCCAGCAGCTTCGGAGGACGGTCCCTGATTCCTTTCTTT. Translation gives CASSFGGRSLIPFF.

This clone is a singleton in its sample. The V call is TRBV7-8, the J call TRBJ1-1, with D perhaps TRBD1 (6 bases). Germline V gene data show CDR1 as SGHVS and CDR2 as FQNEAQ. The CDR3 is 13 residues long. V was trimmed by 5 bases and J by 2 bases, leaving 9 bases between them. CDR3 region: CASSLGTNTEAFF. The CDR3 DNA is TGTGCCAGCAGCCTAGGGACAAACACTGAAGCTTTCTTT.

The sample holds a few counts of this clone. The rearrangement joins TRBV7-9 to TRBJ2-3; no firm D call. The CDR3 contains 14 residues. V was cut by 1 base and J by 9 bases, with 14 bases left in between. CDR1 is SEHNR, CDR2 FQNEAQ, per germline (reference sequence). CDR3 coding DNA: TGTGCCAGCAGCTTAGGATTCCAGGCCGCCACGCAGTATTTT. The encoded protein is CASSLGFQAATQYF.

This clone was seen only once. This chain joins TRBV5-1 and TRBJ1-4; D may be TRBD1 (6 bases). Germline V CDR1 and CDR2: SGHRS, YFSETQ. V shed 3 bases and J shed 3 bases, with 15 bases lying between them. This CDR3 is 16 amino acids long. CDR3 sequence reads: CASSYGGMNANEKLFF. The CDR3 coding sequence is TGCGCCAGCAGCTATGGGGGCATGAATGCTAATGAAAAACTGTTTTTT.

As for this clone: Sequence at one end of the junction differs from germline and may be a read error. CDR3 sequence (DNA): TGTTCCAGCAGCTTAGGCTCTGGTTGGCAGGGGAGGGTCGAGCAGTACTTC. Translating gives CSSSLGSGWQGRVEQYF. V and J are TRBV7-9 and TRBJ2-7, with D possibly TRBD2 on 7 matching bases. The CDR3 is made up of 17 amino acids. Per the germline V gene, CDR1 is SEHNR and CDR2 is FQNEAQ (reference sequence). Full variable domain (rest looked up from reference TRBV7-9 and TRBJ2-7): DTGVSQNPRHKITKRGQNVTFRCDPISEHNRLYWYRQTLGQGPEFLTYFQNEAQLEKSRLLSDRFSAERPKGSFSTLEIQRTEQGDSAMYLCSSSLGSGWQGRVEQYFGPGTRLTVT.

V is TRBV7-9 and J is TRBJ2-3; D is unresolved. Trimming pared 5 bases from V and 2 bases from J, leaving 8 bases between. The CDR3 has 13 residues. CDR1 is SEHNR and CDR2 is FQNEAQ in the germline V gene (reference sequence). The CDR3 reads CASSPTYTDTQYF. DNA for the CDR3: TGTGCCAGCAGCCCGACATACACAGATACGCAGTATTTT.

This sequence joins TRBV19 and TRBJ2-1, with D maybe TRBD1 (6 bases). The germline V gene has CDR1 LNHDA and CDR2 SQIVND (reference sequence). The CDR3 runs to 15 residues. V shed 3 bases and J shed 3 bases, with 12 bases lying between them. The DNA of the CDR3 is TGTGCCAGTAGTATGTGGGGGCTCGACTACAATGAGCAGTTCTTC. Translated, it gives CASSMWGLDYNEQFF.